This TCR beta chain was found in a study of PD-1 blockade in classical Hodgkin lymphoma. Per the germline V gene, CDR1 is LNHDA and CDR2 is SQIVND (reference sequence). Deletions cut 1 base from V and 6 bases from J, with 2 bases between. There are 11 residues in the CDR3. General study findings and limits: Diminished baseline TCR diversity has been reported in newly diagnosed patients relative to healthy donors. Newly diagnosed patients had diversity similar to the baseline diversity of complete responders. Significant TCR diversity gains by C4D1 occurred in CD4+ but not CD8+ cells.

Specified time point: cycle 4 day 1 (C4D1), after 5 to 7 weeks of nivolumab. Exposure to brentuximab vedotin varied, and each patient had relapsed following autologous stem cell transplantation. A remark on this clone: What it binds is not known.

Some clones are missing from TCRdb's copy, which holds only in-frame ones; the method was immunoSEQ multiplex PCR. Of 25,000 to 30,000 clones in the sample, about four fifths were seen once. This sample comprised peripheral blood mononuclear cells (PBMCs), obtained before the fourth cycle of nivolumab. This rearrangement joins TRBV19 to TRBJ2-3, with unresolved D. This clonotype originated in a human donor with classical Hodgkin lymphoma. The CDR3 region has the DNA TGTGCCAGTAGTATAGCGGATACGCAGTATTTT. Residues: CASSIADTQYF.